Given below is one TCR beta chain in context. The repertoire was sequenced with immunoSEQ multiplex PCR; TCRdb's copy has only in-frame clones and lacks some. Of under 250,000 clones listed, around 78% are singletons. The data are from a study of blood T cell repertoires in COVID-19. The receptor was isolated from a woman aged 70-85 years with active or convalescent COVID-19. Sequenced input: peripheral blood.

CDR3 nucleotide sequence: TGTGCCAGCAGCGTAGGAGGGACTGGGGCCAACGTCCTGACTTTC. Residues: CASSVGGTGANVLTF. This chain links TRBV9 with TRBJ2-6, with a tentative D call TRBD2 (5 bases). With 0 bases removed from V and 2 bases from J, the gap between germline ends came to 6 bases. CDR3 size: 15 residues. The germline V gene has CDR1 SGDLS and CDR2 YYNGEE.